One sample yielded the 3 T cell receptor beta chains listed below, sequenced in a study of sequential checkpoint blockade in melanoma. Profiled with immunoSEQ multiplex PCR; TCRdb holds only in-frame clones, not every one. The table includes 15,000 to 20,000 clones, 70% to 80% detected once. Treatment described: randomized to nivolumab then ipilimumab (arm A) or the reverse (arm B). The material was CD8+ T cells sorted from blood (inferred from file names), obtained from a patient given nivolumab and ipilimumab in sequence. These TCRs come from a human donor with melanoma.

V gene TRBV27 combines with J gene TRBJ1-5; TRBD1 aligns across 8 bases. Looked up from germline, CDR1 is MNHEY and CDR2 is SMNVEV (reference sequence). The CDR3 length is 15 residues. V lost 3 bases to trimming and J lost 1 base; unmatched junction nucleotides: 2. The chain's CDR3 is CASSFRGLSNQPQHF. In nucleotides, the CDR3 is TGTGCCAGCAGTTTCAGGGGGCTGAGCAATCAGCCCCAGCATTTT.

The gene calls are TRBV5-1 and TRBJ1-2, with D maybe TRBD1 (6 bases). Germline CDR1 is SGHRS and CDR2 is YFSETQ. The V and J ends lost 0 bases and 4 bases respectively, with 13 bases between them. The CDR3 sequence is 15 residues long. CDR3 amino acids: CASSLASGAAYGYTF. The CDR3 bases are TGCGCCAGCAGCTTGGCCTCAGGGGCCGCCTATGGCTACACCTTC. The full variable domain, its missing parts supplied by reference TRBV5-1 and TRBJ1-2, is KAGVTQTPRYLIKTRGQQVTLSCSPISGHRSVSWYQQTPGQGLQFLFEYFSETQRNKGNFPGRFSGRQFSNSRSEMNVSTLELGDSALYLCASSLASGAAYGYTFGSGTRLTVV.

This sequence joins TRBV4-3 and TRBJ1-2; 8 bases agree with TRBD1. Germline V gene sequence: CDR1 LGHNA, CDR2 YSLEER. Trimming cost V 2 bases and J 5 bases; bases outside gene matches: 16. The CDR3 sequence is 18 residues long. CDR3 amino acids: CASSQWPKTGAFGYGYTF. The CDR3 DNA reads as TGCGCCAGCAGCCAATGGCCAAAGACAGGGGCGTTTGGTTATGGCTACACCTTC.